The 12 T cell receptor beta chains below were found in one sample sequenced in a study of T cells in Graves' hyperthyroidism and ophthalmopathy. RNA transcripts yielded amplified TCR beta CDR3 regions. First-round RT-PCR with HTBI primers amplified the TCR CDR3 region. TCRdb independently ran MiXCR on the multiplex PCR reads; one entry per CDR3 protein. The data contain under 400,000 distinct CDR3 sequences, over 10% of them seen just once; the ten biggest clones take up about 9.1%. Sample: blood. The receptor set was obtained from a woman aged 18-30 years with Graves' hyperthyroidism.

This clonotype was counted many times. This chain links TRBV20-1 with TRBJ2-1; TRBD1 or TRBD2 may be the D gene (5 bases each). This CDR3 contains 15 residues. Trimming cost V 4 bases and J 4 bases, with 17 bases left between them. CDR1 is DFQATT and CDR2 is SNEGSKA in the germline V gene (reference sequence). The CDR3 DNA reads TGCAGTGCTACCCCCGTGGGGCGGACTTACAATGAGCAGTTCTTC. It translates to CSATPVGRTYNEQFF.

This clonotype came up many times. The chain employs TRBV7-9 and TRBJ2-5; TRBD2 aligns across 11 bases. This CDR3 spans 15 amino acids. Germline values: CDR1 SEHNR, CDR2 FQNEAQ (reference sequence). Germline trimming cut 4 bases from V and 3 bases from J; bases unmatched to any gene: 4. This chain's CDR3 is CASSSGGLAEETQYF. The CDR3 DNA reads TGTGCCAGCAGCTCCGGGGGACTAGCGGAAGAGACCCAGTACTTC.

This clonotype was seen ten or more times. This sequence joins TRBV11-2 and TRBJ2-7, with 9 bases aligning to TRBD2. Germline-derived CDR1 and CDR2 are SGHAT and FQNNGV. This CDR3 has 15 amino acids. V shed 0 bases and J 7 bases; nucleotides not matched to a gene: 7. The CDR3 is CASSLDRAGGREQYF. CDR3 bases: TGTGCCAGCAGCTTAGATCGGGCGGGAGGGCGTGAGCAGTACTTC.

The chain uses TRBV9 and TRBJ1-3, with D possibly being TRBD1 (6 bases). Germline V gives CDR1 SGDLS, CDR2 YYNGEE. The CDR3 is made up of 14 amino acids. Trimming took off 2 bases at V and 1 base at J, with 7 bases between the two ends. DNA for the CDR3: TGTGCCAGCAGCGTCGACAGGTCTGGAAACACCATATATTTT. Protein product: CASSVDRSGNTIYF.

This clonotype was picked up many times. The chain uses TRBV7-8 and TRBJ1-5; D unclear. The CDR3 extends over 16 amino acids. The V gene's germline CDR1 is SGHVS and CDR2 FQNEAQ. Trimming left V 0 bases short and J 0 bases short, with 9 bases between. The chain's CDR3 is CASSLATEYSNQPQHF. In nucleotides, the CDR3 is TGTGCCAGCAGCTTAGCTACAGAATATAGCAATCAGCCCCAGCATTTT.

This rearrangement joins TRBV24-1 to TRBJ2-5; 12 bases map to TRBD1. The CDR3 covers 16 residues. V gave up 4 bases and J gave up 5 bases; unmatched junction bases: 7. Looked up from germline, CDR1 is KGHDR and CDR2 is SFDVKD. The CDR3 DNA reads TGTGCCACCAGTGACCGGGGACAGGGGGCACGGGAGACCCAGTACTTC. This sequence encodes CATSDRGQGARETQYF.

The rearrangement uses TRBV5-6 and TRBJ2-5, with D perhaps TRBD2 (5 bases). Germline CDR1 is SGHDT and CDR2 is YYEEEE. The V gene lost 7 bases and the J gene lost 5 bases, with 15 bases spanning the gap. This CDR3 has 13 residues. This CDR3 is CASGRDEGETQYF. CDR3 in DNA: TGTGCCAGCGGCCGGGATGAAGGGGAGACCCAGTACTTC.

The sample holds many counts of this clonotype. V and J are TRBV2 and TRBJ1-4; D gene ambiguous. The V gene's germline CDR1 is SNHLY and CDR2 FYNNEI. The CDR3 has 14 amino acids. Between the trimmed V and J ends, which lost 10 bases and 2 bases, there was a span of 14 bases. In nucleotides, the CDR3 is TGTGCCACCCATAGCAGTCACACTAATGAAAAACTGTTTTTT. Protein: CATHSSHTNEKLFF.

The V call is TRBV7-3, the J call TRBJ2-3; the D gene could be TRBD1 or TRBD2 (5 bases each). The CDR3 consists of 14 residues. CDR1 is SGHTA, CDR2 FQGTGA, per germline. Trimming stripped 5 bases from V and 6 bases from J, with 15 bases between. The DNA for the CDR3 is TGTGCCAGCAGCCCGGGACCCCCGGCGGATACGCAGTATTTT. Translation: CASSPGPPADTQYF.

This clonotype was seen many times. The gene calls are TRBV20-1 and TRBJ2-7; D remains ambiguous. V lost 3 bases and J 2 bases, leaving 11 bases between the germline ends. The germline gives CDR1 DFQATT, CDR2 SNEGSKA (reference sequence). The CDR3 consists of 13 residues. CDR3 in DNA: TGCAGTGCTAGCAGCAGCCTAACCTACGAGCAGTACTTC. The encoded protein is CSASSSLTYEQYF.

The rearrangement joins TRBV24-1 to TRBJ2-1, with TRBD2 identical over 9 bases. Trimming took 3 bases from V and 7 from J; bases not matched to a gene: 9. Germline assignment: CDR1 KGHDR and CDR2 SFDVKD. This CDR3 is 16 amino acids long. The CDR3 nucleotides read TGTGCCACCAGTGATCGATTAGCGGGAGCGTCAAATGAGCAGTTCTTC. Translation gives CATSDRLAGASNEQFF.

The chain has TRBV2 and TRBJ2-5, with D hard to call. The V end was cut by 4 bases, the J end by 1 base, with 13 bases between. The CDR3 consists of 15 residues. Germline-derived CDR1 and CDR2 are SNHLY and FYNNEI. CDR3 amino acids: CASSGLEEPQETQYF. In DNA, the CDR3 is TGTGCCAGCAGTGGTCTCGAGGAGCCCCAAGAGACCCAGTACTTC.